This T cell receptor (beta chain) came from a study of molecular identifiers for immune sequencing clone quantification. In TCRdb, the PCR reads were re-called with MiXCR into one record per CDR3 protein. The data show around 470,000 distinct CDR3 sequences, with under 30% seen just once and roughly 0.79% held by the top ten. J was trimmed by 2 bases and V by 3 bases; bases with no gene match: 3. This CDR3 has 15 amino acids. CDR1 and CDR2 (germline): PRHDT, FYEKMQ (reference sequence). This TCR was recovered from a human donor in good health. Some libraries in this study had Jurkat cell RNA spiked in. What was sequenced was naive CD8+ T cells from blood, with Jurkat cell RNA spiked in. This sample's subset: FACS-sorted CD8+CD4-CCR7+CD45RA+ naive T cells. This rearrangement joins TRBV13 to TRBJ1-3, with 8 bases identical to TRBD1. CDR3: CASSLDRDAGNTIYF. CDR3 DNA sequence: TGTGCCAGCAGCTTGGACAGGGATGCTGGAAACACCATATATTTT.